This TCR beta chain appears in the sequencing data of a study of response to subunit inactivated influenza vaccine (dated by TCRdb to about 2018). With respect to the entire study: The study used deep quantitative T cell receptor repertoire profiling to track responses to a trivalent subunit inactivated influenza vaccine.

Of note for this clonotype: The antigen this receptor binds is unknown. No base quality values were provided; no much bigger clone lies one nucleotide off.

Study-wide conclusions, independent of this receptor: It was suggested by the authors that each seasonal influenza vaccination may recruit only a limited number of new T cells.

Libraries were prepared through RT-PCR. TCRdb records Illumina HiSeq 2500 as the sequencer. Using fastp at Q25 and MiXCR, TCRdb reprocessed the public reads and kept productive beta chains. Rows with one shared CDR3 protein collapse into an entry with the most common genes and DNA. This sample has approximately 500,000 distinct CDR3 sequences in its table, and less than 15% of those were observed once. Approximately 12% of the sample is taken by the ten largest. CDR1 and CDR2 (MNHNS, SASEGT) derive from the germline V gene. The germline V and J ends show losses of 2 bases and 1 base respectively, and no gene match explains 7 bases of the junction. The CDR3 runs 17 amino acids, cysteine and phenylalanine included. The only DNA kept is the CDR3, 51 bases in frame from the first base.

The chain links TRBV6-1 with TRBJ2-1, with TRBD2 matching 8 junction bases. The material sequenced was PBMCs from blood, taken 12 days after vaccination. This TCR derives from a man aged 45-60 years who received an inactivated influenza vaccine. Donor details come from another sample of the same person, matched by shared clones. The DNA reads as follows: TGTGCCAGCAGTGAATTGCCGGGGGGGGTTTCCTACAATGAGCAGTTCTTC. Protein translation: CASSELPGGVSYNEQFF.